The clone carrying this T cell receptor beta chain was seen many times. Antigen unknown. CDR1 is SQVTM and CDR2 is ANQGSEA in the germline V gene. The CDR3 sequence is 13 residues long. Trimming removed 8 bases from V and 2 bases from J, with 16 bases in between. These data belong to a study of T-cell reconstitution after alpha-beta-depleted transplantation in children. Whole-study results and caveats: A year had passed since transplant, and T-cell counts and diversity by then came mostly from newly produced T cells.

Molecular barcoding with unique molecular identifiers was used for the TCRbeta library. TCRdb itself ran the PCR reads through MiXCR, one entry per CDR3 protein. This sample has approximately 300,000 distinct CDR3 sequences; 6.5% to 9% occur once, and the top ten carry approximately 9%. The source of this sequence is a female patient aged 2-9 years who had a stem cell transplant for Fanconi anemia, so the T cells may come from the graft donor. The sample consisted of peripheral blood, taken 360 days after TCRalphabeta/CD19-depleted stem cell transplant. The chain combines TRBV29-1 with TRBJ2-7, with D perhaps matching TRBD1 (6 bases). The CDR3 DNA follows: TGCAGCATATTGGACAGCGAGACCTACGAGCAGTACTTC. As protein: CSILDSETYEQYF.